Each of the 2 T cell receptor beta chains below was sequenced from the same sample in a study of cytomegalovirus exposure and HLA in healthy donors. PCR involved 60 Vbeta and 13 Jbeta primers. Here immunoSEQ multiplex PCR was the method, and the copy in TCRdb shows in-frame clones only, minus some. The sample shows 170,000 or so clones, 80% to 90% of them seen only once. Sequencing used PBMCs. The receptor source for this set is a man aged 18 to 29 in good health and CMV-seronegative.

V is TRBV7-8 and J is TRBJ2-1; TRBD1 aligns across 7 bases. There are 15 residues in the CDR3. With 4 bases clipped from V and 3 bases from J, the junction kept 6 bases outside the gene matches. Germline V CDR1 and CDR2: SGHVS, FQNEAQ. CDR3 protein: CASSSTGAIYNEQFF. The CDR3 region has the DNA TGTGCCAGCAGCTCTACAGGGGCTATCTACAATGAGCAGTTCTTC. Supplemented by reference TRBV7-8 and TRBJ2-1, the full variable domain reads GAGVSQSPRYKVAKRGQDVALRCDPISGHVSLFWYQQALGQGPEFLTYFQNEAQLDKSGLPSDRFFAERPEGSVSTLKIQRTQQEDSAVYLCASSSTGAIYNEQFFGPGTRLTVL.

The sample holds one count of this clone. The chain is built from TRBV5-1 and TRBJ2-1, with TRBD2 matching 12 bases. Germline CDR1 is SGHRS and CDR2 is YFSETQ. J gave up 9 bases and V 0 bases, and 4 bases lay outside the gene matches. This CDR3 is built from 15 residues. The chain's CDR3 is CASSLGTSGIGEQFF. Written as DNA, the CDR3 is TGCGCCAGCAGCTTGGGGACTAGCGGGATTGGTGAGCAGTTCTTC.